This T cell receptor beta chain was profiled in a study of technical replicates of blood from a handful of donors. Using immunoSEQ multiplex PCR, the repertoire was profiled, and TCRdb retains in-frame clones only, with some absent. The sample holds fewer than 75,000 clones, around 87% seen once. The sequenced sample consisted of PBMCs. The source is a human donor in good health. Some clones in this sample may be carry-over from other donors' samples.

This CDR3 reads CASGLDTIQGGLTEAFF. CDR3 in DNA: TGTGCTAGTGGTTTGGATACCATACAGGGGGGACTGACTGAAGCTTTCTTT. The rearrangement joins TRBV12-5 to TRBJ1-1, with 8 bases fitting TRBD1. CDR1 and CDR2 (germline): LGHNT, FRNRAP. Unmatched junction bases numbered 12, after V lost 1 base and J lost 5 bases. The CDR3 contains 17 residues. The complete variable domain, with remaining parts taken from reference TRBV12-5 and TRBJ1-1, reads DARVTQTPRHKVTEMGQEVTMRCQPILGHNTVFWYRQTMMQGLELLAYFRNRAPLDDSGMPKDRFSAEMPDATLATLKIQPSEPRDSAVYFCASGLDTIQGGLTEAFFGQGTRLTVV.